The TCR beta chain described here comes from a study of CD8+CD57+ T cells in acquired aplastic anemia. Broader study findings: Patients did not significantly differ from controls in CD8+ Simpson's diversity. Overlap between patients and controls comprised some 31 CD8+ CDR3 sequences.

The template used for profiling TCR beta VDJ and CDR3 was genomic DNA. TCRdb called the reads again in MiXCR, with one record for every CDR3 protein. The data show under 200,000 distinct CDR3 sequences, about 45% seen once. For sequencing, patients were chosen who had shown expansion of CD8+CD57+ cells by flow cytometry. Every patient was diagnosed with severe acquired aplastic anemia. To note about this clonotype: Its antigen is unknown.

The CDR3 contains 14 residues. The germline gives CDR1 LNHDA, CDR2 SQIVND (reference sequence). The V and J ends lost 8 bases and 0 bases, in that order; junction bases with no gene match: 3. The chain is built from TRBV19 and TRBJ2-3; TRBD1 aligns across 9 bases. The sample was sorted CD4+, CD8+, or CD8+CD57+ T cells (not recorded which) from PBMCs. The source is a human donor with aplastic anemia. The CDR3 DNA follows: TGTGCCAGTGGGACAGGGCCTAGCACAGATACGCAGTATTTT. This gives the protein CASGTGPSTDTQYF.